This T cell receptor (beta chain) comes out of a study of blood T cell repertoires in COVID-19 (dated by TCRdb to about 2020). Some background on the complete study: Samples from collaborators originated in the United States, Italy and Spain and spanned both the acute and convalescent phases of COVID-19. Deeply sampled blood TCRbeta repertoires from subjects exposed to, actively infected with, or recovered from COVID-19 were included in the dataset. Where available, HLA class I and class II types were obtained from metadata supplied by the sample provider rather than from assay-based typing. The samples were drawn from two sources: the first 160 participants of the ongoing ImmuneRACE study, and 1,254 subjects contributed by 6 global collaborators. The prospective study material was composed of cDNA or gDNA derived from T cells, B-cell-depleted T cells, or PBMCs. Nearly every sample came with metadata listing a de-identified subject ID, COVID-19 status, age in years and sex. The repertoires were released in a freely available public database meant as a resource for research on the immune response to SARS-CoV-2. On the study overall, not on this receptor specifically: The amount of clinical and demographic metadata varied by source and participant and was provided uncurated.

As to this clone: This clone's antigen is unknown. No base-level quality is on record; no much larger clone is a single base apart.

Counted from cysteine to phenylalanine, this CDR3 has 14 amino acids. Only the CDR3 DNA stays, 42 bases, in frame from base 1. Here V drops 7 bases and J drops 1 base, and the junction holds 5 bases not matched to any gene. Taken from the germline V gene, the CDR1 and CDR2 loops are MNHEY and SVGAGI. Collaborating institutions collected whole blood in K2EDTA tubes following their own protocols. Collaborator samples were shipped for TCRbeta analysis as frozen whole blood, isolated PBMCs, or DNA extracted from either sample type. TCRbeta CDR3 regions were amplified from genomic DNA using the immunoSEQ Assay, a bias-controlled multiplex PCR. The authors' pipeline ran thus. Nucleated cell counts per sample were estimated from amplification of reference gene primers within the assay. Sequence reads were collapsed and filtered to measure the absolute abundance of every unique TCRbeta CDR3 rearrangement. Productive Simpson clonality was computed per sample as the square root of Simpson's diversity index over productive rearrangements. Drawn from immuneACCESS, this table holds only the in-frame rearrangements with V and J called that TCRdb kept. Clones are partly lost; checked studies trace under half to an unresolved V gene and leave the rest unexplained. Clone size and V and J calls were adopted from that table, with D and trimming inferred from the DNA. Within this sample are some 110,000 clones, with approximately 88% of them counted one time only. The ten largest clones add up to around 5.5% of the sample.

The clonotype comes from a human donor in a cohort sampled during active COVID-19. The rearrangement combines TRBV6-5 with TRBJ2-3; TRBD2 aligns with 7 central bases. Sequenced: peripheral blood. The sequenced DNA is TGTGCCAGCAATAGCGGGTCTCGCACAGATACGCAGTATTTT. The encoded protein is CASNSGSRTDTQYF.